This T cell receptor (beta chain) was sequenced during a study of blood T cell repertoires in COVID-19. There are 14 residues in the CDR3. From germline, CDR1 is MNHNY and CDR2 SVGAGI (reference sequence). The V gene lost 0 bases and the J gene lost 4 bases, with 7 bases spanning the gap. The assay was immunoSEQ multiplex PCR, and TCRdb's table has in-frame clones only and misses some. Seen here are approximately 300,000 clones, about 89% observed once, and the top ten hold approximately 0.84%. The rearrangement links TRBV6-6 to TRBJ1-5; no firm D call. Specimen: peripheral blood. The TCR comes from a man younger than 40 with acute or convalescent COVID-19. CDR3 sequence (DNA): TGTGCCAGCAGTTACTCACCAGCGAATCAGCCCCAGCATTTT. This sequence encodes CASSYSPANQPQHF.